The text below deals with one T cell receptor beta chain. This clone came up a few times. Its antigen is not yet known. Nothing much larger sits one base from this clone, and base qualities are not available. Libraries were made using the immunoSEQ multiplex PCR assay. For the multiplex PCR, a mixture combining 60 forward primers for TCR Vbeta segments and 13 reverse primers for TCR Jbeta segments was used. The CDR3 region of rearranged TCR beta genes was amplified from genomic DNA by a multiplex PCR assay. On the Illumina HiSeq System, the amplified TCR beta libraries were sequenced as 87-base-pair reads. Turning to the authors' computational methods: Across the 700 or so repertoires, a later analysis counted 78 million or so unique TCR beta chains, 9.5 million to 12 million of which were shared by at least two donors. To remove PCR and sequencing errors, raw reads were error-corrected and collapsed into unique sequences using a nearest-neighbor algorithm that merged closely related sequences. To assign V, D and J gene segments, CDR3 sequences were aligned to IMGT reference sequences. For a sequence to be retained, at least a six-nucleotide match to both a V gene segment and a J gene segment was required. Rearrangements were classified as productive when the CDR3 lacked stop codons and remained in frame with V and J, and all other rearrangements were classified as non-productive. Following IMGT convention, CDR3 was defined as the stretch from the second conserved V-encoded cysteine to the conserved J-encoded phenylalanine. The earlier analysis of some 550 of the donors excluded any sequence lacking an unambiguous match to a single V gene segment. An earlier analysis of several hundred of the donors called V segments functional above 56.7% productive rearrangements and segregating when the between-donor standard deviation exceeded 5%. A statistical classification framework was built to diagnose cytomegalovirus status from the catalog of TCR beta chain sequences. A later analysis assigned V and J genes by comparing TCR nucleotide sequences with IMGT/GENE-DB human TR gene sequences. A later analysis assigned CDR3 sequences and most-parsimonious VDJ recombination scenarios with the TCRdist pipeline. In a later analysis, each TCR beta chain was defined by its CDR3 amino acid sequence together with its V-gene family, and reads lacking a unique V-gene family were excluded. As a way to deal with suspected cross-contamination and a sequencing artifact, a later analysis dropped hundreds of nucleotide sequences that were highly shared and had low generation probability. In a later analysis, a clonal expansion index for each public chain was calculated from normalized within-repertoire ranks of inferred template counts. A later analysis computed generation probabilities with a VDJ recombination model fitted to out-of-frame rearrangements, and checked the results against IGoR. In a later analysis, TCR-TCR, TCR-HLA and TCR-CMV co-occurrence was scored with hypergeometric tests, and a repertoire-size bias correction was applied to TCR pairs. False discovery rates were estimated in a later analysis by permuting HLA or CMV assignments 20 times. In a later analysis, co-occurring TCRs were grouped with DBSCAN, and TCRdist sequence similarity was added when clustering was performed within HLA-allele-positive subsets. Co-occurrence clustering excluded repertoires with fewer than 30,000 or more than 120,000 public chains, plus five with anomalous nucleotide sharing. Not all clones reach the TCRdb copy of this immuneACCESS table, which keeps in-frame sequences only. Checked studies attribute under half of the gap to unresolved V genes and leave the rest unexplained. The DNA gave D and trimming, while V, J and clone size come from that table. This sample holds about 150,000 clones; around 68% were observed only once. Of the sample, approximately 2.1% is held by the ten largest clones.

The data were obtained in a study of cytomegalovirus exposure and HLA in healthy donors (dated by TCRdb to about 2017). Turning to the overall study: According to an earlier analysis of 587 of the donors, some 170 million T cells yielded 90 million to 140 million unique TCR beta sequences and 276 Gb of sequence data. The T cell repertoires of under 700 subjects were profiled by immunosequencing and related to cytomegalovirus serostatus. An early release that covered more than 550 HLA-typed donors contained approximately 300 gigabases of sequencing data and 70 million to 100 million unique TCR sequences. A later analysis re-analyzed previously published TCR beta repertoires from 650 to 800 donors and added high-resolution HLA genotyping to study TCR occurrence patterns. HLA typing covered class I and class II loci at four-digit resolution. Typing coverage varied by locus: roughly 629-630 donors for A, B, C, DRB1 and DQB1; around 560 for DQA1; approximately 610 for DPA1; some 470 for DPB1. High-throughput TCR immunosequencing, statistical association of individual TCRs with disease status, and machine learning were combined to predict cytomegalovirus infection status. Donor age, sex, ethnicity and CMV serostatus were collected together with the repertoire data. In an earlier analysis of a few hundred of the donors, high-throughput TCR beta sequencing was used to judge whether each TCR beta V gene segment behaved as functional or pseudogenic. Because of strong linkage in the cohort, roughly five DR-DQ haplotypes were treated as single units for association and clustering. Among around 400 genotyped donors of the cohort, an average of roughly 240,000 unique TCR beta nucleotide sequences were sequenced per donor, around 18% of them non-productive. Along with the roughly 700-subject first cohort, a separate validation cohort of about 110 different subjects was used. The study was designed to test whether signatures of past pathogen exposure could be identified by cataloging public T cell receptors. In the later analysis, no new phenotypic data were used to find candidate immune exposures; instead, reliance was placed on TCR beta sequences and their occurrence across donors. Of the approximately 370 genotyped donors, less than 85% were placed in the genetic ancestry cluster associated with self-reported Caucasian donors. In a later genetic analysis, genome-wide SNP genotypes for about 65% of the roughly 700 donors were used, and that subset was treated as a discovery cohort. Every discovery cohort repertoire had been produced on one sequencing platform.

V and J lose 5 bases and 2 bases, and a span of 10 bases separates them. CDR3 length: 13 amino acids, cysteine to phenylalanine. The only DNA kept is the CDR3, 39 bases in frame from the first base. The germline V gene (reference sequence) yields MNHEY for CDR1 and SMNVEV for CDR2. The cohort was made up of 500 to 800 healthy bone marrow donors. At the time of sampling, all cohort members were nominally healthy, though unrecorded immune exposures were likely present. The donor tested CMV seronegative, placing the donor among the roughly 350 seronegative members of the cohort. Each donor provided a peripheral blood sample, and peripheral blood mononuclear cells were used for TCR beta sequencing. Genomic DNA was extracted from the blood cell samples with the Qiagen DNeasy Blood Extraction Kit. Study-wide findings and limitations: A later analysis associated roughly 17,000 TCR beta sequences with specific HLA alleles at a false discovery rate of 0.05. In a later analysis, HLA-associated TCR beta chains were found to be more clonally expanded and to have lower generation probabilities than equally common non-associated chains. A later analysis reported that several top co-occurrence clusters appeared linked to parvovirus B19, influenza, CMV and Epstein-Barr virus. The study gave a list of under 200 TCR beta chains associated with cytomegalovirus. Roughly uniform sequencing depth across donors was assumed in presence/absence analyses, although this assumption may not hold. The cohort was sequenced for TCR beta chains only, and without alpha or paired-chain data the features that could be detected were limited. According to a later genetic analysis, donors in an Asian-associated ancestry cluster had fewer N-insertions in productive TCRs than the approximately 670-donor mean. Correlated functional status among segregating V segments might reflect linkage disequilibrium, but an unknown experimental factor could not be ruled out. In an earlier analysis of several hundred of the donors, most TCR beta V segments were observed in productive rearrangements about 87% or about 30% of the time, broadly matching IMGT annotations. Because counts were too low, around 17 rarely observed V segments, including chromosome 9 orphons, were left out of the earlier analysis of about 500 of the donors. HLA typing was unavailable for some donors at each locus, so association tests used only the typed subset. Cytomegalovirus status was reported to be diagnosed by the classifier with high specificity and sensitivity in both the original and validation cohorts. When HLA alleles, especially DR and DQ, strongly co-occurred, attributing TCR associations to individual alleles was difficult. In vitro tests confirmed that a few of the cytomegalovirus-associated TCR beta chains recognize cytomegalovirus antigens. The sequencing pipeline was judged likely to have produced a cluster of highly shared sequence variants as a technical artifact. V-gene and J-gene trimming of TCR beta chains was associated with a missense DCLRE1C variant in a later genetic analysis, and the association was replicated in an independent cohort. CMV serostatus was the only immune exposure information available for the cohort. A later analysis found that most CMV-associated TCR beta chains appeared HLA-restricted, with HLA associations seemingly driven largely by CMV exposure. According to a later analysis, TCR association rates differed among HLA loci, with DRB1 alleles showing the most associated TCRs and HLA-C alleles showing the fewest. Because the 87-base-pair reads could not distinguish some IMGT-functional V segments, including TRBV6-2 and TRBV6-3, those segments were excluded. Across donors, most TCR sequences were observed very rarely, whereas some public TCRs were present in many individuals. The authors suggested that the approach could potentially be extended to other disease states and immunological phenotypes. A further reported finding was that TCR beta sequences accurately predicted the HLA-A and HLA-B alleles for most subjects in the first cohort.

The chain joins TRBV27 to TRBJ2-7; matching of 6 bases hints at TRBD1 as the D gene. This receptor was obtained from a man between 25 and 39 years old in good health and CMV-seronegative. The sequenced sample was PBMCs. The bases are TGTGCCAGCAGTCCCCGGACAGCCTACGAGCAGTACTTC. This codes for CASSPRTAYEQYF.